This is a list of T cell receptor beta chains from one sample in a study of post-analysis software for immune sequencing data. One entry per CDR3 protein, called by TCRdb with MiXCR from the PCR reads. The table has 650,000 to 850,000 distinct CDR3 sequences, approximately 50% seen once. Material for sequencing was blood. These receptors were taken from a girl aged 10 to 17 with multiple sclerosis. Both conserved end residues are part of each CDR3. A D gene is named only where the DNA matches it firmly. A row's size may be missing; if present it is once, few, many or a size class.

>TRBJ2-7|-|-|TRBV6-1|14
CASSGLGRSYEQYF
TGTGCCAGCAGTGGGCTCGGTCGCTCCTACGAGCAGTACTTC
>TRBJ2-7|few|-|TRBV7-8|10
CASGSLEQYF
TGTGCCAGCGGATCTTTGGAGCAGTACTTC
>TRBJ1-2|-|TRBD1|TRBV5-1|15
CASSYSTGGEYGYTF
TGCGCCAGCAGCTATTCGACAGGGGGCGAATATGGCTACACCTTC
>TRBJ2-7|-|-|TRBV29-1|13
CSVLTGPFYEQYF
TGCAGCGTTCTTACCGGGCCTTTCTACGAGCAGTACTTC
>TRBJ2-7|-|TRBD1|TRBV4-1|15
CASSQPHRTGDEQYF
TGCGCCAGCAGCCAACCTCACCGGACAGGGGACGAGCAGTACTTC
>TRBJ2-2|-|TRBD2|TRBV2|15
CASAGLAGDSGELFF
TGTGCCAGCGCCGGACTAGCGGGGGATTCCGGGGAGCTGTTTTTT
>TRBJ1-1|-|-|TRBV29-1|14
CSILAWGRNTEAFF
TGCAGCATTCTGGCGTGGGGGCGGAACACTGAAGCTTTCTTT
>TRBJ2-1|-|-|TRBV20-1|13
CSASRTSRGEQFF
TGCAGTGCTTCTCGGACAAGTCGGGGTGAGCAGTTCTTC
>TRBJ2-1|-|TRBD2|TRBV12-3/TRBV12-4|15
CASTTAGATYNEQFF
TGTGCCAGCACTACAGCGGGAGCAACCTACAATGAGCAGTTCTTC
>TRBJ2-4|-|-|TRBV12-5|16
CASGLGREIAKNIQYF
TGTGCTAGTGGTTTGGGCAGAGAGATAGCCAAAAACATTCAGTACTTC
>TRBJ2-3|many|TRBD1|TRBV7-9|15
CASSQDRASTDTQYF
TGTGCCAGCAGCCAGGACAGGGCTAGCACAGATACGCAGTATTTT
>TRBJ1-1|-|-|TRBV29-1|11
CSVEDARGAFF
TGCAGCGTTGAAGATGCCCGAGGAGCTTTCTTT
>TRBJ2-7|-|-|TRBV12-3/TRBV12-4|14
CASSRGLALYEQYF
TGTGCCAGCAGTCGAGGGCTAGCCCTCTACGAGCAGTACTTC
>TRBJ2-7|few|TRBD1|TRBV20-1|13
CSAMGQNSYEQYF
TGCAGTGCGATGGGACAGAATTCCTACGAGCAGTACTTC
>TRBJ1-6|-|-|TRBV7-6|13
CASSLGRSSPLHF
TGTGCCAGCAGCTTAGGGCGTAGTTCACCCCTCCACTTT
>TRBJ1-5|-|TRBD1|TRBV15|13
CATSGYRGQPQHF
TGTGCCACCAGCGGCTACAGGGGTCAGCCCCAGCATTTT
>TRBJ1-5|-|TRBD1|TRBV12-3/TRBV12-4|14
CASSYDRVNQPQHF
TGTGCCAGCAGTTACGACAGGGTAAATCAGCCCCAGCATTTT
>TRBJ2-6|many|-|TRBV27|17
CASSFAGIKSGANVLTF
TGTGCCAGCAGTTTCGCAGGGATTAAGTCTGGGGCCAACGTCCTGACTTTC
>TRBJ1-2|few|TRBD1|TRBV6-1|14
CASVETGGGYGYTF
TGTGCCAGTGTGGAGACAGGGGGTGGCTATGGCTACACCTTC
>TRBJ2-7|few|-|TRBV29-1|13
CSVNRDGSYEQYF
TGCAGCGTGAACCGGGACGGCTCCTACGAGCAGTACTTC
>TRBJ1-1|-|-|TRBV5-1|13
CASRATSGTEAFF
TGCGCCAGCAGAGCAACCTCGGGCACTGAAGCTTTCTTT
>TRBJ2-7|-|TRBD2|TRBV15|16
CATSRDPSGGASEQYF
TGCGCCACCAGCAGAGATCCTAGCGGGGGGGCCAGCGAGCAGTACTTC
>TRBJ2-7|few|TRBD2|TRBV29-1|13
CSVTSGTDYEQYF
TGCAGCGTGACTAGCGGGACGGACTACGAGCAGTACTTC
>TRBJ1-1|-|-|TRBV5-1|11
CASKVNTEAFF
TGCGCCAGCAAGGTGAACACTGAAGCTTTCTTT
>TRBJ2-1|few|-|TRBV20-1|15
CSASPLAGSYNEQFF
TGCAGTGCTAGTCCCCTAGCCGGCTCCTACAATGAGCAGTTCTTC
>TRBJ2-5|-|TRBD1|TRBV7-2|15
CASSKGTGKGVTQYF
TGTGCCAGCAGCAAGGGGACAGGGAAGGGTGTGACCCAGTACTTC
>TRBJ2-7|many|-|TRBV29-1|10
CSVEDNEQYF
TGCAGCGTTGAAGATAACGAGCAGTACTTC
>TRBJ1-5|-|-|TRBV12-3/TRBV12-4|13
CASRAEVGQPQHF
TGTGCCAGCAGGGCGGAGGTGGGTCAGCCCCAGCATTTT
>TRBJ2-2|-|-|TRBV27|14
CASSLSGITGELFF
TGTGCCAGCAGTTTATCTGGAATCACCGGGGAGCTGTTTTTT
>TRBJ2-7|-|-|TRBV2|13
CASTNRPSYEQYF
TGTGCCAGCACCAACAGGCCCTCCTACGAGCAGTACTTC
>TRBJ2-7|-|TRBD2|TRBV7-2|17
CASSLGPSGRPSYEQYF
TGTGCCAGCAGCTTAGGTCCTAGCGGGAGGCCCTCCTACGAGCAGTACTTC
>TRBJ2-2|-|-|TRBV5-1|15
CASSFKGENTGELFF
TGCGCCAGCAGCTTCAAGGGTGAGAACACCGGGGAGCTGTTTTTT
>TRBJ1-6|-|TRBD1|TRBV29-1|13
CSVGGTGNSPLHF
TGCAGCGTTGGCGGGACAGGGAATTCACCCCTCCACTTT
>TRBJ2-1|-|-|TRBV4-2|17
CASSQELAHPNYNEQFF
TGTGCCAGCAGCCAAGAACTAGCCCATCCTAACTACAATGAGCAGTTCTTC
>TRBJ2-7|-|-|TRBV15|14
CATSRDKGRREQYF
TGTGCCACCAGCAGAGATAAGGGACGACGGGAGCAGTACTTC
>TRBJ2-3|-|-|TRBV10-3|15
CAISANPGNTDTQYF
TGTGCCATCAGTGCTAACCCCGGGAACACAGATACGCAGTATTTT